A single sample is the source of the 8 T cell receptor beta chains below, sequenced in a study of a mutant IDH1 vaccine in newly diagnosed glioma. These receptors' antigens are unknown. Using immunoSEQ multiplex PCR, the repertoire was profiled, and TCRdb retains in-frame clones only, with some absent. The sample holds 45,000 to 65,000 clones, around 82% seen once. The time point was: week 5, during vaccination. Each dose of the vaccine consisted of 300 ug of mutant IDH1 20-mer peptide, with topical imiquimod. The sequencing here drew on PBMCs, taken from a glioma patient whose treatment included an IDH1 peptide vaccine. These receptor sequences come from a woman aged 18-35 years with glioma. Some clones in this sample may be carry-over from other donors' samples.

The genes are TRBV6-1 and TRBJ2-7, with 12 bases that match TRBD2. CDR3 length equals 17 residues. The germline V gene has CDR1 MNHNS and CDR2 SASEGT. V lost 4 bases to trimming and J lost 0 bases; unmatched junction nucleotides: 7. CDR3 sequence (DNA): TGTGCCAGCAGTGCCCGACTAGCGGGGGACAGCTCCTACGAGCAGTACTTC. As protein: CASSARLAGDSSYEQYF.

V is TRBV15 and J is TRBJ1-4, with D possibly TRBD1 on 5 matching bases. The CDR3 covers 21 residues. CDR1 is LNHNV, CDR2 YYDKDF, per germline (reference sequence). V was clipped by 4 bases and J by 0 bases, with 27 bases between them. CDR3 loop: CATSKDLGAPSAGATNEKLFF. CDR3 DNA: TGTGCCACCAGCAAAGACCTTGGAGCCCCGTCCGCGGGGGCAACTAATGAAAAACTGTTTTTT.

CDR3 bases: TGTGCCAGCAGGGTCCCCAGCGGCTACGAGCAGTACTTC. Amino acid sequence: CASRVPSGYEQYF. This chain connects TRBV27 to TRBJ2-7; a possible D gene is TRBD2 (5 bases). Trimming shortened V by 6 bases and J by 3 bases, and 12 bases separated the two germline ends. CDR1 is MNHEY and CDR2 is SMNVEV in the germline V gene (reference sequence). CDR3 length: 13 residues.

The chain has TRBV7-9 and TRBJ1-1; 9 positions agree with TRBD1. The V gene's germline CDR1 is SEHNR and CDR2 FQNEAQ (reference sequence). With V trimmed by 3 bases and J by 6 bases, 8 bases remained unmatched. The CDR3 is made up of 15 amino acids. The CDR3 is CASSFVQGAEPEAFF. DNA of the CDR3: TGTGCCAGCAGCTTCGTACAGGGGGCCGAACCTGAAGCTTTCTTT.

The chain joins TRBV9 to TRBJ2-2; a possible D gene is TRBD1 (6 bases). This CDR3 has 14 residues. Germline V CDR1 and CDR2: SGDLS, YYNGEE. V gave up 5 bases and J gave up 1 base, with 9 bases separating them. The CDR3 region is CASRLGQNTGELFF. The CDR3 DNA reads TGTGCCAGCAGGCTGGGACAGAACACCGGGGAGCTGTTTTTT.

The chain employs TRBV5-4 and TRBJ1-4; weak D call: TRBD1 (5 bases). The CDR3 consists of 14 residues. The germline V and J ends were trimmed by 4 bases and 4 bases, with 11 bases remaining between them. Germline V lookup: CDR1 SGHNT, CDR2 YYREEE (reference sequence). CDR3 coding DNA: TGTGCCAGCAGCGCCGACAGCAATAATGAAAAACTGTTTTTT. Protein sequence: CASSADSNNEKLFF.

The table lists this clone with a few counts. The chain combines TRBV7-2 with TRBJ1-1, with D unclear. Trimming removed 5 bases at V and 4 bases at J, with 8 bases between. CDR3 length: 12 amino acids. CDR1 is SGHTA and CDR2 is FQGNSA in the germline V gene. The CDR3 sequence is CASSADGTEAFF. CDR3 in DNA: TGTGCCAGCAGCGCCGATGGCACTGAAGCTTTCTTT.

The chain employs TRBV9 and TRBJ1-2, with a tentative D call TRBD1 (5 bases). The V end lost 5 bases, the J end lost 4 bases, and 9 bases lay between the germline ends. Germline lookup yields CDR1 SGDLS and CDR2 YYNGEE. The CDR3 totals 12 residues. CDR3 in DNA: TGTGCCAGCAGTTCGAGGGGCTATGGCTACACCTTC. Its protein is CASSSRGYGYTF.